These 20 T cell receptor beta chains share one sample of origin, sequenced in a study of T-cell memory formation after mild COVID-19. TCRdb itself ran the 5' RACE reads through MiXCR, one entry per CDR3 protein. This table holds fewer than 450,000 distinct CDR3 sequences, roughly 24% found once. Sequenced material: PBMCs or a T cell subset sorted from them (not recorded which). The receptors were sampled from an adult woman who had mild COVID-19 (a few samples of this study predate the infection). Cell type and time point are not known.

The chain has TRBV7-2 and TRBJ1-1; a weak D match, TRBD1 (5 bases). Trimming removed 0 bases at V and 4 bases at J, with 9 bases between. There are 14 residues in the CDR3. Germline V lookup: CDR1 SGHTA, CDR2 FQGNSA. CDR3 nucleotide sequence: TGTGCCAGCAGCTTAGCGCTCAGGGTCACTGAAGCTTTCTTT. It specifies CASSLALRVTEAFF.

The genes are TRBV7-2 and TRBJ1-2, with a tentative D call TRBD1 (6 bases). Germline loops: CDR1 SGHTA, CDR2 FQGNSA. V was pared by 6 bases and J by 6 bases, with 20 bases between. This CDR3 is built from 15 residues. The CDR3 bases are TGTGCCAGCAGTCGCGAGAGCTTGTCAGGGGATGGCTACACCTTC. Its translation is CASSRESLSGDGYTF.

V usage is TRBV18 and J usage is TRBJ1-5, with D uncertain. Germline CDR1 is KGHSH and CDR2 is LQKENI. This CDR3 has 14 residues. Trimming pared 2 bases from V and 0 bases from J, leaving 5 bases between. CDR3 in amino acids: CASSPGISNQPQHF. The CDR3, as DNA: TGTGCCAGCTCACCAGGAATTAGCAATCAGCCCCAGCATTTT.

This clonotype was seen more than once but under ten times. The rearrangement links TRBV6-5 to TRBJ2-7; the D is unclear. Deletions cut 4 bases from V and 2 bases from J, with 9 bases between. Germline loops: CDR1 MNHEY, CDR2 SVGAGI. The CDR3 is 13 amino acids. This chain's CDR3 is CASSFSRAYEQYF. The CDR3 DNA reads as TGTGCCAGCAGTTTTTCTCGAGCCTACGAGCAGTACTTC.

The genes are TRBV20-1 and TRBJ2-4; TRBD2 matches 9 bases. This CDR3 contains 14 residues. Looked up from germline, CDR1 is DFQATT and CDR2 is SNEGSKA (reference sequence). Trimming took 5 bases from V and 8 from J; bases not matched to a gene: 10. The CDR3 coding sequence is TGCAGTGCTCCCCTCGCGGGGGGGAGCGACATTCAGTACTTC. Encoded protein: CSAPLAGGSDIQYF.

This clonotype was picked up one time. The rearrangement uses TRBV12-5 and TRBJ1-2; TRBD1 aligns across 9 bases. The J segment lost 5 bases and the V segment lost 4 bases, leaving 8 bases of the junction unmatched. The CDR3 length is 15 residues. Germline assignment: CDR1 LGHNT and CDR2 FRNRAP. The CDR3 spells CASGSPGTGIYGYTF. In DNA, the CDR3 is TGTGCTAGTGGTTCGCCCGGGACAGGGATTTATGGCTACACCTTC.

This clonotype was observed a few times. The V and J genes are TRBV5-1 and TRBJ2-3; 12 bases fit TRBD2. Unmatched junction bases numbered 6, after V lost 4 bases and J lost 3 bases. Per germline, CDR1 SGHRS and CDR2 YFSETQ. This CDR3 is built from 16 residues. CDR3 region: CASSPGLAGNTDTQYF. In DNA form, the CDR3 reads TGCGCCAGCAGCCCCGGACTAGCGGGGAATACAGATACGCAGTATTTT.

This clonotype was seen only once. The chain uses TRBV6-5 and TRBJ1-4, with D possibly TRBD1 on 5 matching bases. CDR1 is MNHEY and CDR2 is SVGAGI in the germline V gene. The CDR3 sequence is 14 residues long. Trimming took 0 bases from V and 13 from J, leaving 15 bases between them. CDR3 sequence: CASSYSGTEGRLFF. The CDR3 bases are TGTGCCAGCAGTTACTCGGGTACGGAGGGGAGACTGTTTTTT.

This clonotype turned up a few times. The chain recombines TRBV7-2 with TRBJ2-1, with 7 positions matching TRBD1. This CDR3 comprises 13 residues. J lost 5 bases, V lost 6 bases, and 4 bases had no gene match. CDR1 and CDR2 from the germline V gene are SGHTA and FQGNSA. As DNA, the CDR3 is TGTGCCAGCAGTTCACAGGGGAACAATGAGCAGTTCTTC. It codes for CASSSQGNNEQFF. Full variable domain (rest looked up from reference TRBV7-2 and TRBJ2-1): GAGVSQSPSNKVTEKGKDVELRCDPISGHTALYWYRQSLGQGLEFLIYFQGNSAPDKSGLPSDRFSAERTGGSVSTLTIQRTQQEDSAVYLCASSSQGNNEQFFGPGTRLTVL.

The V and J genes are TRBV7-9 and TRBJ2-5, with TRBD2 matching 12 bases. This CDR3 has 16 amino acids. Trimming took 4 bases from V and 5 from J; bases not matched to a gene: 8. Germline assignment: CDR1 SEHNR and CDR2 FQNEAQ (reference sequence). CDR3 region: CASSSRTSGVKETQYF. In nucleotides, the CDR3 is TGTGCCAGCAGCTCACGGACTAGCGGGGTGAAGGAGACCCAGTACTTC.

This clonotype was picked up a small number of times. This chain links TRBV29-1 with TRBJ2-5; a possible D gene is TRBD1 (6 bases). Between the trimmed V and J ends, which lost 2 bases and 4 bases, there was a span of 8 bases. CDR3 length: 12 amino acids. Looked up from germline, CDR1 is SQVTM and CDR2 is ANQGSEA. The CDR3 loop is CSVEQGRETQYF. In DNA form, the CDR3 reads TGCAGCGTTGAACAGGGGCGAGAGACCCAGTACTTC.

This clonotype has just a few counts. The chain combines TRBV2 with TRBJ1-2, with 8 positions matching TRBD1. CDR1 is SNHLY and CDR2 is FYNNEI in the germline V gene. The CDR3 has 13 amino acids. V shed 6 bases and J 3 bases; nucleotides not matched to a gene: 3. The CDR3 nucleotides are TGTGCCAGCAGCGCGGACAGGGACTATGGCTACACCTTC. As protein: CASSADRDYGYTF.

This sequence joins TRBV7-8 and TRBJ2-1; the match to TRBD2 covers 7 bases. This CDR3 comprises 15 residues. Germline lookup yields CDR1 SGHVS and CDR2 FQNEAQ. Trimming at V came to 4 bases and at J to 6 bases, leaving 9 bases not matched to a gene. CDR3 amino acids: CASSSRLAPTNEQFF. The CDR3 DNA reads as TGTGCCAGCAGCTCGAGACTAGCACCCACCAATGAGCAGTTCTTC.

The chain couples TRBV4-2 to TRBJ2-7, with D maybe TRBD2 (6 bases). Trimming stripped 0 bases from V and 10 bases from J, with 19 bases between. Germline values: CDR1 LGHNA, CDR2 YNFKEQ. There are 15 residues in the CDR3. The CDR3 DNA sequence: TGTGCCAGCAGCCAAGATTTAGCGGTTGCACCCCTCCAGTACTTC. Translation: CASSQDLAVAPLQYF.

The chain joins TRBV4-1 to TRBJ2-2; TRBD1 or TRBD2 may be the D gene (6 bases each). The CDR3 contains 14 residues. The V end lost 2 bases, the J end lost 7 bases, and 11 bases lay between the germline ends. Germline assignment: CDR1 MGHRA and CDR2 YSYEKL. The CDR3 spells CASSQPGGGGELFF. The CDR3 nucleotides are TGCGCCAGCAGCCAACCCGGGGGCGGCGGGGAGCTGTTTTTT.

The CDR3 DNA is TGCGCCAGCAGTCCAGGGCAGGGGGCCGATGGCTACACCTTC. Protein sequence: CASSPGQGADGYTF. V and J are TRBV5-1 and TRBJ1-2; 8 bases are a match to TRBD1. With 5 bases clipped from V and 6 bases from J, the junction kept 9 bases outside the gene matches. The CDR3 is 14 amino acids. CDR1 is SGHRS, CDR2 YFSETQ, per germline.

This clonotype was counted between two and nine times. As DNA, the CDR3 is TGTGCCACCAGCAGAGGACTCGGGACAGGGAACTACGAGCAGTACTTC. This encodes CATSRGLGTGNYEQYF. V and J are TRBV15 and TRBJ2-7; 9 bases are shared with TRBD1. The CDR3 has 16 residues. Looked up from germline, CDR1 is LNHNV and CDR2 is YYDKDF (reference sequence). V was pared by 1 base and J by 3 bases, with 7 bases of the junction left unmatched. Variable domain in full (rest from reference TRBV15 and TRBJ2-7): DAMVIQNPRYQVTQFGKPVTLSCSQTLNHNVMYWYQQKSSQAPKLLFHYYDKDFNNEADTPDNFQSRRPNTSFCFLDIRSPGLGDTAMYLCATSRGLGTGNYEQYFGPGTRLTVT.

This chain joins TRBV5-1 and TRBJ2-3, with TRBD1 identical over 8 bases. This CDR3 is built from 14 residues. V was pared by 4 bases and J by 4 bases, with 5 bases of the junction left unmatched. Germline CDR1 reads SGHRS; CDR2 reads YFSETQ. CDR3 region: CASSRDRIPDTQYF. DNA of the CDR3: TGCGCCAGCAGCCGGGACAGGATCCCAGATACGCAGTATTTT.

The rearrangement links TRBV6-6 to TRBJ1-5; D is ambiguous. CDR3 length: 12 residues. Deletions cut 5 bases from V and 9 bases from J, with 11 bases between. The germline V gene has CDR1 MNHNY and CDR2 SVGAGI (reference sequence). The CDR3: CASSPRNGPQHF. The CDR3 coding sequence is TGTGCCAGCAGTCCCCGAAACGGGCCCCAGCATTTT.

The gene calls are TRBV11-3 and TRBJ1-1, with D unresolved. Trimming took 5 bases from V and 0 from J, leaving 16 bases between them. This CDR3 contains 16 residues. Germline V gene sequence: CDR1 SGHNT, CDR2 YENEEA. CDR3 DNA sequence: TGTGCCAGCAGCCCAGAAAACGAGTGGTTGAACACTGAAGCTTTCTTT. Its translation: CASSPENEWLNTEAFF.